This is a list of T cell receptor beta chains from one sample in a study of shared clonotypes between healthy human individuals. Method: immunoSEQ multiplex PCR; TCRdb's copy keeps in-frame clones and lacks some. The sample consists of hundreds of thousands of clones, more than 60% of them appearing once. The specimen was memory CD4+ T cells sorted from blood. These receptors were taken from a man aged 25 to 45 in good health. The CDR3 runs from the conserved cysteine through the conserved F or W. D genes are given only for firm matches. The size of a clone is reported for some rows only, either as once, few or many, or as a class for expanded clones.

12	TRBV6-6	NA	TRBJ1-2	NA	CASSGGPFGYTF	TGTGCCAGCAGCGGGGGACCTTTTGGCTACACCTTC
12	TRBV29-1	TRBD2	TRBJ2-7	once	CSVRETAYEQYF	TGCAGCGTGCGGGAGACAGCTTACGAGCAGTACTTC
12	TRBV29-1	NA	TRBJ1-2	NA	CSGIGANYGYTF	TGCAGCGGGATAGGGGCTAACTATGGCTACACCTTC
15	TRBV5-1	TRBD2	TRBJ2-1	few	CASSRNGAGHNEQFF	TGCGCCAGCAGCCGGAATGGAGCGGGACACAATGAGCAGTTCTTC
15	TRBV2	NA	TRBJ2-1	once	CASRIGVAAYNEQFF	TGTGCCAGCAGAATCGGGGTCGCGGCCTACAATGAGCAGTTCTTC
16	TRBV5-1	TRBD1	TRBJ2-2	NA	CASSLVGSGGIGELFF	TGCGCCAGCAGCTTGGTAGGGTCAGGGGGCATCGGGGAGCTGTTTTTT
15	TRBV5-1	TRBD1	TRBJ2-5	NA	CASSLDGTGQETQYF	TGCGCCAGCAGCTTGGATGGGACAGGCCAAGAGACCCAGTACTTC
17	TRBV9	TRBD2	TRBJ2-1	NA	CASSVPGTSAGSSEQFF	TGTGCCAGCAGCGTACCAGGGACTAGCGCGGGGTCCAGTGAGCAGTTCTTC
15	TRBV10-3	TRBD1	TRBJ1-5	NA	CAISEFQGADQPQHF	TGTGCCATCAGTGAATTCCAGGGGGCTGACCAGCCCCAGCATTTT
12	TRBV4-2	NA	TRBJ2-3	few	CASSQVPDTQYF	TGTGCCAGCAGCCAAGTCCCAGATACGCAGTATTTT
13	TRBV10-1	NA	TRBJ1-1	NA	CASSWTENTEAFF	TGCGCCAGCAGTTGGACCGAGAACACTGAAGCTTTCTTT
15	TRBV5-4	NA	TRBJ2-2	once	CASTWGVSGTGELFF	TGTGCCAGCACCTGGGGGGTGTCGGGCACCGGGGAGCTGTTTTTT
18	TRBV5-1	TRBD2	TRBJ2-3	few	CASSFFPQSGSIPDTQYF	TGCGCCAGCAGCTTTTTCCCCCAAAGCGGGAGCATCCCAGATACGCAGTATTTT
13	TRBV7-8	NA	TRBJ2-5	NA	CASSSLGQETQYF	TGTGCCAGCAGCTCCCTAGGCCAAGAGACCCAGTACTTC
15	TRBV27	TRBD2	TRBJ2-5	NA	CASSSRLAGVETQYF	TGTGCCAGCAGTTCTCGACTAGCGGGAGTGGAGACCCAGTACTTC
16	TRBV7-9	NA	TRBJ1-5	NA	CASSLEDSSSNQPQHF	TGTGCCAGCAGCTTAGAAGACTCTAGTAGCAATCAGCCCCAGCATTTT
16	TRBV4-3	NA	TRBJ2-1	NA	CASSRSGQRGNNEQFF	TGCGCCAGCAGCCGATCCGGACAGCGCGGCAACAATGAGCAGTTCTTC
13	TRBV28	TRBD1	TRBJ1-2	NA	CASSLGQGYGYTF	TGTGCCAGCAGTTTGGGACAGGGCTATGGCTACACCTTC
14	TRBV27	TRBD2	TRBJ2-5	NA	CASSLFAGGETQYF	TGTGCCAGCAGTTTATTCGCGGGAGGAGAGACCCAGTACTTC
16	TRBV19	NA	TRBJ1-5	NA	CASSILGGGGGQPQHF	TGTGCCAGTAGTATATTAGGAGGGGGGGGCGGTCAGCCCCAGCATTTT
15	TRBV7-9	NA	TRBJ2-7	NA	CASSSNTGLLREQYF	TGTGCCAGCAGCTCAAATACGGGTCTTCTTAGGGAGCAGTACTTC
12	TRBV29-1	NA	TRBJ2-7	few	CSARTEAYEQYF	TGCAGCGCCAGGACCGAAGCCTACGAGCAGTACTTC
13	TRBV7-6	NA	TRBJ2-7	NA	CASSSDYGYEQYF	TGTGCCAGCAGCTCGGACTACGGCTACGAGCAGTACTTC
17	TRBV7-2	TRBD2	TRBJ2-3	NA	CASSLGISGSGPDTQYF	TGTGCCAGCAGCTTAGGGATTAGCGGGTCAGGTCCAGATACGCAGTATTTT
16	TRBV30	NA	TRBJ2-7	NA	CAWSVLRTQTTYEQYF	TGTGCCTGGAGTGTACTACGGACACAGACCACCTACGAGCAGTACTTC
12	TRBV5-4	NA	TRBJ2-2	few	CASSSWYGELFF	TGTGCCAGCAGCTCCTGGTACGGGGAGCTGTTTTTT
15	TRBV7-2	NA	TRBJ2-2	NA	CASSASSANTGELFF	TGTGCCAGCAGCGCCTCTAGCGCGAACACCGGGGAGCTGTTTTTT
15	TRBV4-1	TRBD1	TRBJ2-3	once	CASSQGDRGTDTQYF	TGCGCCAGCAGCCAAGGGGACAGGGGAACAGATACGCAGTATTTT
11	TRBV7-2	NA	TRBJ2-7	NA	CASSLRYEQYF	TGTGCCAGCAGCTTAAGATACGAGCAGTACTTC
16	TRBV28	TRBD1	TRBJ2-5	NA	CASSQGTGGPKETQYF	TGTGCCAGCAGTCAGGGCACAGGGGGCCCCAAGGAGACCCAGTACTTC
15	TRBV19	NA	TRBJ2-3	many	CASRRRSSSTDTQYF	TGTGCCAGCAGGAGGCGGAGCTCTAGCACAGATACGCAGTATTTT
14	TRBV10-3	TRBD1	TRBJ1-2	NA	CAISTDREDYGYTF	TGTGCCATCTCTACGGACAGGGAAGACTATGGCTACACCTTC
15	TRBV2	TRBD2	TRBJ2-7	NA	CASRTGLAGGNEQYF	TGTGCCAGCAGGACGGGACTAGCGGGAGGGAACGAGCAGTACTTC
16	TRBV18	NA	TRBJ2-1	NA	CASSPGTTLTYNEQFF	TGTGCCAGCTCACCAGGGACCACCCTCACCTACAATGAGCAGTTCTTC
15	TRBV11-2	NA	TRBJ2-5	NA	CASSPRGGFGETQYF	TGTGCCAGCAGCCCCAGGGGGGGCTTCGGGGAGACCCAGTACTTC
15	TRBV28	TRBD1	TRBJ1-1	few	CASSTSGQGFGEAFF	TGTGCCAGCAGTACATCGGGACAGGGGTTCGGCGAAGCTTTCTTT
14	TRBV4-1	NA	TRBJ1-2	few	CASSQVLALNGYTF	TGCGCCAGCAGCCAAGTGTTGGCTCTCAATGGCTACACCTTC
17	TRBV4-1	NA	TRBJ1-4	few	CASSQERGIGANEKLFF	TGCGCCAGCAGCCAAGAACGGGGGATCGGGGCTAATGAAAAACTGTTTTTT
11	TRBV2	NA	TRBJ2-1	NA	CASSVGNEQFF	TGTGCCAGCAGTGTGGGCAATGAGCAGTTCTTC
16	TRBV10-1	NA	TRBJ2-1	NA	CASSRLGQGGVHEQFF	TGCGCCAGCAGCCGGTTGGGGCAGGGAGGAGTCCATGAGCAGTTCTTC
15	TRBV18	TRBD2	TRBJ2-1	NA	CASSLAGGNYNEQFF	TGTGCCAGCTCGCTAGCGGGGGGGAACTACAATGAGCAGTTCTTC
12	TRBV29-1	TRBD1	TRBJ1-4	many	CSVTGGNEKLFF	TGCAGCGTCACAGGGGGTAATGAAAAACTGTTTTTT